Listed here are 26 T cell receptor beta chains from one sample, sequenced in a study of identical twins. TCRdb recomputed calls from the 5' RACE reads with MiXCR, one row per CDR3 protein. Here the sample spans about 720,000 distinct CDR3 sequences, roughly 18% being singletons. Another study also made use of these data, one on T cells expressing NK-cell markers.

Sequencing used PBMCs. The receptors were sampled from a woman younger than 35 in good health.

A few counts support this clonotype. The genes are TRBV3-1 and TRBJ2-1; the match to TRBD2 covers 12 bases. CDR3 length: 18 amino acids. Germline CDR1 is LGHDT and CDR2 is YNNKEL (reference sequence). The V gene end was trimmed by 5 bases and the J gene end by 4 bases; junction bases not matched to a gene: 12. For the CDR3, the DNA is TGTGCCAGCAGCGCCCTAACGACTAGCGGGAGAGCTTACAATGAGCAGTTCTTC. Its protein product is CASSALTTSGRAYNEQFF.

This clonotype has just a few counts. The rearrangement links TRBV5-1 to TRBJ1-2, with a weak D call TRBD1 (5 bases). Trimming removed 4 bases at V and 7 bases at J, with 17 bases between. The germline V gene encodes CDR1 SGHRS and CDR2 YFSETQ. CDR3 length equals 14 residues. CDR3 in amino acids: CASSPLGGVSGYTF. CDR3 coding DNA: TGCGCCAGCAGCCCCCTTGGAGGGGTGAGTGGCTACACCTTC.

This clonotype was seen ten or more times. The rearrangement joins TRBV20-1 to TRBJ2-2; TRBD1 matches at 7 bases. The CDR3 loop spans 15 amino acids. V lost 6 bases to trimming and J lost 0 bases; unmatched junction nucleotides: 7. Germline assignment: CDR1 DFQATT and CDR2 SNEGSKA (reference sequence). In DNA, the CDR3 is TGCAGTGCCCGCCGGGGACAGTCGAACACCGGGGAGCTGTTTTTT. Encoded protein: CSARRGQSNTGELFF.

The gene calls are TRBV3-1 and TRBJ2-7; 7 positions match TRBD1. Germline-derived CDR1 and CDR2 are LGHDT and YNNKEL (reference sequence). V lost 8 bases to trimming and J lost 3 bases; unmatched junction nucleotides: 10. The CDR3 contains 14 residues. Here the CDR3 reads CASHQSGTDYEQYF. CDR3 nucleotides: TGTGCCAGCCATCAGTCCGGGACAGACTACGAGCAGTACTTC.

The rearrangement joins TRBV9 to TRBJ1-5; D uncertain. From germline, CDR1 is SGDLS and CDR2 YYNGEE. The V end lost 0 bases, the J end lost 4 bases, and 8 bases lay between the germline ends. CDR3 length: 14 amino acids. The DNA for the CDR3 is TGTGCCAGCAGCGTAGAAAGCGAGAATCAGCCCCAGCATTTT. Residues: CASSVESENQPQHF.

The gene calls are TRBV20-1 and TRBJ2-3; 8 bases agree with TRBD2. The CDR3 sequence is 14 residues long. V trimming: 5 bases; J trimming: 4 bases; junction bases outside the gene matches: 8. CDR1 and CDR2 (germline): DFQATT, SNEGSKA (reference sequence). This CDR3 reads CSAGGGLGADTQYF. Written as DNA, the CDR3 is TGCAGTGCTGGGGGGGGACTAGGGGCAGATACGCAGTATTTT.

In its sample, this clonotype was seen a few times. The gene calls are TRBV10-3 and TRBJ2-5; TRBD2 matches at 10 bases. The CDR3 spans 14 residues. Germline CDR1 is ENHRY and CDR2 is SYGVKD. With 4 bases clipped from V and 3 bases from J, the junction kept 2 bases outside the gene matches. The CDR3 here is CAISGTSGEETQYF. DNA of the CDR3: TGTGCCATCAGTGGGACTAGCGGAGAAGAGACCCAGTACTTC.

The gene calls are TRBV12-3 or TRBV12-4 and TRBJ2-3; the D is unclear. This CDR3 is built from 14 residues. Trimming pared 5 bases from V and 0 bases from J, leaving 9 bases between. The CDR3 sequence is CASSRPTSTDTQYF. The CDR3 DNA sequence: TGTGCCAGCAGTCGCCCTACTAGCACAGATACGCAGTATTTT.

This clonotype was found a few times. The chain couples TRBV2 to TRBJ1-2; no reliable D call. In germline, CDR1 is SNHLY, CDR2 FYNNEI. The V and J ends lost 6 bases and 4 bases respectively, with 9 bases between them. The CDR3 length is 12 residues. The CDR3 protein is CASRGTTYGYTF. The CDR3 DNA follows: TGTGCCAGCAGGGGCACAACCTATGGCTACACCTTC. Full variable domain (remainder filled in from reference TRBV2 and TRBJ1-2): EPEVTQTPSHQVTQMGQEVILRCVPISNHLYFYWYRQILGQKVEFLVSFYNNEISEKSEIFDDQFSVERPDGSNFTLKIRSTKLEDSAMYFCASRGTTYGYTFGSGTRLTVV.

The chain employs TRBV5-1 and TRBJ2-7; tentatively, D is TRBD1 (6 bases). CDR1 and CDR2 from the germline V gene are SGHRS and YFSETQ. CDR3 length equals 13 residues. Trimming took off 4 bases at V and 0 bases at J, with 8 bases between the two ends. This CDR3 is CASSDRHSYEQYF. Here the CDR3 DNA reads TGCGCCAGCAGCGACAGGCACTCCTACGAGCAGTACTTC.

This chain connects TRBV5-1 to TRBJ2-5; TRBD1 might be the D (6 bases). The CDR3 loop spans 14 amino acids. Trimming took off 1 base at V and 7 bases at J, with 14 bases between the two ends. Germline V lookup: CDR1 SGHRS, CDR2 YFSETQ. The CDR3 loop reads CASSLLGQPGTQYF. In nucleotides, the CDR3 is TGCGCCAGCAGCTTGCTCGGACAGCCTGGGACCCAGTACTTC.

This chain joins TRBV7-3 and TRBJ2-1, with a tentative D call TRBD2 (6 bases). The V and J ends lost 4 bases and 10 bases respectively, with 11 bases between them. Germline V gene lookup returns CDR1 SGHTA and CDR2 FQGTGA. This CDR3 comprises 12 residues. CDR3 protein: CASSSGGTEQFF. The CDR3 coding sequence is TGTGCCAGCAGCTCTGGCGGGACGGAGCAGTTCTTC.

The V call is TRBV6-2 or TRBV6-3, the J call TRBJ2-5; 7 bases are shared with TRBD2. J lost 0 bases, V lost 0 bases, and 1 base had no gene match. Germline V lookup: CDR1 MNHEY, CDR2 SVGEGT. CDR3 length: 15 residues. The CDR3 nucleotides are TGTGCCAGCAGTTACTCGCGGGAGTACCAAGAGACCCAGTACTTC. Residues: CASSYSREYQETQYF.

The chain employs TRBV29-1 and TRBJ2-1; D tentatively reads TRBD1 or TRBD2 (5 bases each). The ends were cut back, 4 bases at V and 0 bases at J, with 13 bases in the middle. The CDR3 has 15 amino acids. Looked up from germline, CDR1 is SQVTM and CDR2 is ANQGSEA. This CDR3 is CSVVSGAHSYNEQFF. DNA for the CDR3: TGCAGCGTTGTATCCGGGGCCCACTCCTACAATGAGCAGTTCTTC.

This clonotype was found a few times. The chain carries TRBV9 and TRBJ2-5; 8 bases match TRBD2. J lost 7 bases, V lost 1 base, and 9 bases had no gene match. This CDR3 is 15 amino acids long. Germline CDR1 and CDR2: SGDLS and YYNGEE. This CDR3 reads CASSVTSGRSATQYF. DNA for the CDR3: TGTGCCAGCAGCGTAACAAGCGGGAGATCCGCGACCCAGTACTTC.

This sequence joins TRBV7-9 and TRBJ2-7; 8 bases line up with TRBD2. Trimming cost V 5 bases and J 5 bases; bases outside gene matches: 11. Germline CDR1 SEHNR, CDR2 FQNEAQ (reference sequence). The CDR3 extends over 15 amino acids. CDR3 amino acids: CASSRGSGGPHEQYF. The DNA for the CDR3 is TGTGCCAGCAGCCGAGGGAGCGGGGGCCCTCACGAGCAGTACTTC.

This chain joins TRBV20-1 and TRBJ2-3; possible D gene TRBD2, 6 bases. Germline values: CDR1 DFQATT, CDR2 SNEGSKA (reference sequence). V was shortened by 0 bases and J by 1 base, with 11 bases between the two germline ends. The CDR3 runs to 15 residues. Written as DNA, the CDR3 is TGCAGTGCTAGAGATCTGGAGCGGGGCACAGATACGCAGTATTTT. Protein: CSARDLERGTDTQYF.

This clonotype was counted only a few times. The chain has TRBV5-1 and TRBJ2-5; the D is unclear. V was trimmed by 0 bases and J by 1 base, leaving 7 bases between them. The CDR3 loop spans 14 amino acids. The germline V gene encodes CDR1 SGHRS and CDR2 YFSETQ. CDR3 protein: CASSLATPQETQYF. CDR3 nucleotide sequence: TGCGCCAGCAGCTTGGCCACACCCCAAGAGACCCAGTACTTC.

The chain couples TRBV20-1 to TRBJ2-3; D is tentatively TRBD1 or TRBD2 (5 bases each). The CDR3 loop spans 14 amino acids. Trimming left V 3 bases short and J 5 bases short, with 15 bases between. Germline loops: CDR1 DFQATT, CDR2 SNEGSKA (reference sequence). The DNA of the CDR3 is TGCAGTGCTAGCCGGGACCACACCTTAGATACGCAGTATTTT. Its protein product is CSASRDHTLDTQYF.

This clonotype was seen only a few times. The rearrangement joins TRBV20-1 to TRBJ2-1; TRBD2 matches at 7 bases. CDR3 size: 11 residues. Germline CDR1 reads DFQATT; CDR2 reads SNEGSKA (reference sequence). J gave up 9 bases and V 3 bases, and 2 bases lay outside the gene matches. CDR3 nucleotides: TGCAGTGCTAGCAGCGGGATTGAGCAGTTCTTC. As protein: CSASSGIEQFF.

The table lists this clonotype with a few counts. The V call is TRBV20-1, the J call TRBJ1-5, with TRBD1 as a possible D gene (5 bases). V was cut by 5 bases and J by 6 bases, with 23 bases left in between. CDR3 size: 16 residues. The germline CDR1 and CDR2 sequences are DFQATT and SNEGSKA (reference sequence). The CDR3 coding sequence is TGCAGTGCTTCTGCCAGGGTCACGGGGACTGGTCAGCCCCAGCATTTT. This translates into CSASARVTGTGQPQHF.

CDR3 sequence reads: CASSTTGSPSSYEQYF. The CDR3 region has the DNA TGTGCCAGCAGTACCACAGGGTCCCCTTCCTCCTACGAGCAGTACTTC. This chain uses TRBV12-3 or TRBV12-4 with TRBJ2-7, with D tentatively TRBD1 (6 bases). The CDR3 covers 16 residues. The ends were cut back, 5 bases at V and 0 bases at J, with 17 bases in the middle.

The chain has TRBV18 and TRBJ2-5; 16 bases align to TRBD2. The CDR3 extends over 17 amino acids. Germline values: CDR1 KGHSH, CDR2 LQKENI. V lost 3 bases and J lost 3; bases outside the gene matches: 4. CDR3 amino acids: CASSPKGLAGGKETQYF. CDR3 nucleotide sequence: TGTGCCAGCTCACCGAAGGGACTAGCGGGAGGGAAAGAGACCCAGTACTTC.

This sequence joins TRBV12-3 or TRBV12-4 and TRBJ1-1; no reliable D call. CDR3 length equals 11 residues. Deletions cut 6 bases from V and 11 bases from J, with 13 bases between. In DNA, the CDR3 is TGTGCCAGCAGCTCTAGGGTCAAGGCTTTCTTT. Residues: CASSSRVKAFF.

The chain links TRBV7-2 to TRBJ2-1, with 10 positions matching TRBD1. The germline gives CDR1 SGHTA, CDR2 FQGNSA. V lost 3 bases, J lost 4 bases, and 6 bases stayed unmatched. The CDR3 has 16 amino acids. CDR3: CASSFRGQGRYNEQFF. In DNA, the CDR3 is TGTGCCAGCAGCTTTCGGGGACAGGGGCGATACAATGAGCAGTTCTTC.

The V call is TRBV6-5, the J call TRBJ2-1; 9 bases match TRBD2. The V gene end was trimmed by 2 bases and the J gene end by 6 bases; junction bases not matched to a gene: 5. The germline gives CDR1 MNHEY, CDR2 SVGAGI. The length of the CDR3 is 15 residues. CDR3 in amino acids: CASSYGRGGRNEQFF. As DNA, the CDR3 is TGTGCCAGCAGTTACGGGCGGGGGGGCCGCAATGAGCAGTTCTTC.